The 12 T cell receptor beta chains below come from one sample, sequenced in a study of cytomegalovirus exposure and HLA in healthy donors. The PCR used 60 Vbeta and 13 Jbeta primers. Generated by immunoSEQ multiplex PCR, the TCRdb table keeps only in-frame clones and is missing some. The table shows about 130,000 clones, with 70% to 75% occurring only once. The sample comprised PBMCs. These receptors were collected from a man aged 30-40 years in good health and CMV-seronegative.

This clone came up once. The rearrangement links TRBV18 to TRBJ2-2, with D perhaps TRBD2 (6 bases). V was clipped by 3 bases and J by 5 bases, with 19 bases between them. The germline gives CDR1 KGHSH, CDR2 LQKENI. The CDR3 is 17 amino acids. CDR3 in amino acids: CASSPVPGAPRTGELFF. For the CDR3, the DNA is TGTGCCAGCTCACCTGTCCCGGGAGCCCCTAGGACCGGGGAGCTGTTTTTT.

The genes are TRBV29-1 and TRBJ2-5; the D gene is possibly TRBD1 (5 bases). Per germline, CDR1 SQVTM and CDR2 ANQGSEA. V was pared by 1 base and J by 4 bases, with 10 bases between. This CDR3 is 13 amino acids long. CDR3 sequence: CSVEGPGIETQYF. The CDR3 DNA sequence: TGCAGCGTTGAAGGGCCAGGGATAGAGACCCAGTACTTC.

The V and J genes are TRBV19 and TRBJ1-5; D possibly corresponds to TRBD1 (5 bases). Germline V gene sequence: CDR1 LNHDA, CDR2 SQIVND (reference sequence). The CDR3 covers 14 residues. Trimming shortened V by 3 bases and J by 6 bases, and 12 bases separated the two germline ends. CDR3 nucleotides: TGTGCCAGTAGTATGAAAGGGGTCAGTCAGCCCCAGCATTTT. Translation: CASSMKGVSQPQHF.

The rearrangement uses TRBV7-2 and TRBJ2-1; 12 nucleotides line up with TRBD1. This CDR3 has 16 amino acids. The junction had 6 bases not matched to a gene; V was cut back by 3 bases and J by 6 bases. From germline, CDR1 is SGHTA and CDR2 FQGNSA. This chain's CDR3 is CASSFGGTGGFNEQFF. The DNA for the CDR3 is TGTGCCAGCAGCTTTGGCGGGACAGGGGGCTTCAATGAGCAGTTCTTC.

CDR3 protein: CASSFQGKNNEQFF. The CDR3 nucleotides are TGCGCCAGCAGCTTCCAGGGAAAGAACAATGAGCAGTTCTTC. This rearrangement joins TRBV5-1 to TRBJ2-1, with a weak D call TRBD1 (5 bases). V gave up 2 bases and J gave up 5 bases, with 11 bases separating them. Germline V gene sequence: CDR1 SGHRS, CDR2 YFSETQ. This CDR3 spans 14 amino acids.

The chain combines TRBV28 with TRBJ1-2, with 10 bases matching TRBD1. The germline gives CDR1 MDHEN, CDR2 SYDVKM. With V trimmed by 2 bases and J by 8 bases, 5 bases remained unmatched. The CDR3 totals 14 residues. Written as DNA, the CDR3 is TGTGCCAGCAGTTTAAGAGGACAGGGGGACGGCTACACCTTC. Translating gives CASSLRGQGDGYTF.

This clone showed up just a few times. The genes are TRBV10-3 and TRBJ1-1; weak D call: TRBD1 (6 bases). Per germline, CDR1 ENHRY and CDR2 SYGVKD. This CDR3 is 13 amino acids long. V lost 8 bases to trimming and J lost 3 bases, with 13 bases between them. CDR3: CAIGTGRDTEAFF. Written as DNA, the CDR3 is TGTGCCATCGGTACAGGGAGGGACACTGAAGCTTTCTTT.

The V call is TRBV6-5, the J call TRBJ1-5; D is unclear. The CDR3 runs 15 residues. Trimming left V 0 bases short and J 4 bases short, with 10 bases between. Germline CDR1 reads MNHEY; CDR2 reads SVGAGI. The CDR3 reads CASSYSPSVNQPQHF. As DNA, the CDR3 is TGTGCCAGCAGTTACTCCCCGTCCGTGAATCAGCCCCAGCATTTT.

The chain uses TRBV4-3 and TRBJ2-5; 7 bases line up with TRBD1. The J segment lost 4 bases and the V segment lost 4 bases, leaving 9 bases of the junction unmatched. CDR1 and CDR2 (germline): LGHNA, YSLEER. The CDR3 runs 15 residues. Here the CDR3 reads CASSRTSDRLETQYF. The CDR3, as DNA: TGCGCCAGCAGCCGAACATCGGACAGGCTAGAGACCCAGTACTTC.

This chain connects TRBV7-9 to TRBJ1-2; D is possibly TRBD1 (6 bases). The CDR3 is 15 residues long. CDR1 is SEHNR and CDR2 is FQNEAQ in the germline V gene (reference sequence). The V gene lost 5 bases and the J gene lost 7 bases, with 20 bases spanning the gap. The CDR3 spells CASSPPQGWVGGYTF. The CDR3 nucleotides are TGTGCCAGCAGCCCCCCTCAGGGGTGGGTAGGTGGCTACACCTTC.

This clone was detected a few times. Mismatch with germline at one junction end may stem from a read error. The J gene is TRBJ2-1, the V gene TRBV4-1; no firm D call. The length of the CDR3 is 14 residues. Germline V CDR1 and CDR2: MGHRA, YSYEKL. This CDR3 reads CASSQDRASNVQFF. For the CDR3, the DNA is TGCGCCAGCAGCCAAGATCGCGCTTCCAATGTGCAGTTCTTC.

This clone was counted a single time. The V call is TRBV19, the J call TRBJ1-2; D unclear. This CDR3 is 16 amino acids long. Germline CDR1 reads LNHDA; CDR2 reads SQIVND (reference sequence). Trimming left V 2 bases short and J 1 base short, with 14 bases between. The CDR3 spells CASSIWAAESNYGYTF. The CDR3 DNA sequence: TGTGCCAGTAGTATATGGGCAGCAGAAAGTAACTATGGCTACACCTTC.